Below are 18 T cell receptor beta chains sequenced from a single sample in a study of T cells in Graves' hyperthyroidism and ophthalmopathy. The source material, RNA transcripts, was used to amplify TCR beta CDR3 regions. HTBI primers were used for first-round RT-PCR of the TCR CDR3. TCRdb used MiXCR to reprocess the multiplex PCR reads, holding one entry per CDR3 protein. This sample has under 300,000 distinct CDR3 sequences, with roughly 15% found just once. Specimen: blood. These receptors were taken from a middle-aged woman with Graves' hyperthyroidism that later progressed to Graves' ophthalmopathy.

This clonotype was seen many times. The chain links TRBV12-5 to TRBJ2-2; D possibly corresponds to TRBD2 (6 bases). The V gene lost 1 base and the J gene lost 1 base, with 13 bases spanning the gap. This CDR3 is 17 amino acids long. CDR1 and CDR2 (germline): LGHNT, FRNRAP. This chain's CDR3 is CASGLGNPGVNTGELFF. CDR3 DNA: TGTGCTAGTGGTTTGGGAAACCCGGGAGTGAACACCGGGGAGCTGTTTTTT.

This clonotype was counted ten times or more. The chain couples TRBV20-1 to TRBJ2-3, with D possibly called TRBD1 or TRBD2 (6 bases each). The CDR3 runs to 16 residues. Germline CDR1 reads DFQATT; CDR2 reads SNEGSKA (reference sequence). The V end lost 2 bases, the J end lost 1 base, and 16 bases lay between the germline ends. CDR3 coding DNA: TGCAGTGCTAGAACAACGAGGGGGGTTCGCACAGATACGCAGTATTTT. It translates to CSARTTRGVRTDTQYF.

The table lists this clonotype with many counts. This chain uses TRBV3-1 with TRBJ1-4; 8 bases are shared with TRBD1. Looked up from germline, CDR1 is LGHDT and CDR2 is YNNKEL (reference sequence). The CDR3 is made up of 14 amino acids. V dropped 4 bases and J dropped 6; count of bases not matched to a gene: 4. Here the CDR3 reads CASSPWTGYEKLFF. The CDR3 DNA reads as TGTGCCAGCAGCCCCTGGACAGGGTATGAAAAACTGTTTTTT. The whole variable domain, filled in from reference TRBV3-1 and TRBJ1-4, reads DTAVSQTPKYLVTQMGNDKSIKCEQNLGHDTMYWYKQDSKKFLKIMFSYNNKELIINETVPNRFSPKSPDKAHLNLHINSLELGDSAVYFCASSPWTGYEKLFFGSGTQLSVL.

This clonotype showed up just a few times. The rearrangement links TRBV19 to TRBJ1-3, with D hard to call. The CDR3 extends over 17 amino acids. V was shortened by 5 bases and J by 0 bases, with 17 bases between the two germline ends. Germline-derived CDR1 and CDR2 are LNHDA and SQIVND (reference sequence). CDR3 in DNA: TGTGCCAGTAGTCCGTCGAGGGCAGGAGTCTCTGGAAACACCATATATTTT. Its translation: CASSPSRAGVSGNTIYF. The variable domain in full, completed from reference TRBV19 and TRBJ1-3, reads DGGITQSPKYLFRKEGQNVTLSCEQNLNHDAMYWYRQDPGQGLRLIYYSQIVNDFQKGDIAEGYSVSREKKESFPLTVTSAQKNPTAFYLCASSPSRAGVSGNTIYFGEGSWLTVV.

The table lists this clonotype with many counts. This sequence joins TRBV20-1 and TRBJ2-7, with TRBD2 as a possible D gene (6 bases). The length of the CDR3 is 14 residues. V lost 3 bases and J 3 bases, leaving 15 bases between the germline ends. Germline loops: CDR1 DFQATT, CDR2 SNEGSKA (reference sequence). CDR3 sequence (DNA): TGCAGTGCTAGTGTCCGGAGGGACGGCTACGAGCAGTACTTC. It is translated as CSASVRRDGYEQYF.

As concerns this clonotype: With a much larger clone just one base away, this may be a read error. The gene calls are TRBV14 and TRBJ2-6; no definite D call. Germline lookup yields CDR1 SGHDN and CDR2 FVKESK. The CDR3 contains 16 residues. CDR3 DNA: TGTGCCAGCAGCCCAGTAATTAGTTCTGGGACCAACGTCCTGACTTTC. Its protein is CASSPVISSGTNVLTF. Based on the CDR3 plus reference TRBV14 and TRBJ2-6, the full variable domain is EAGVTQFPSHSVIEKGQTVTLRCDPISGHDNLYWYRRVMGKEIKFLLHFVKESKQDESGMPNNRFLAERTGGTYSTLKVQPAELEDSGVYFCASSPVISSGTNVLTFGAGSRLTVL.

This clonotype was counted ten times or more. This chain uses TRBV15 with TRBJ2-2; 7 bases match TRBD2. Losses at the gene ends were 0 bases for V and 1 base for J; bases not matched to a gene: 5. The CDR3 is 17 residues long. Germline V lookup: CDR1 LNHNV, CDR2 YYDKDF (reference sequence). CDR3 region: CATSRDRWEGNTGELFF. The DNA for the CDR3 is TGTGCCACCAGCAGAGATCGGTGGGAGGGGAACACCGGGGAGCTGTTTTTT.

This clonotype occurred many times. This chain uses TRBV11-2 with TRBJ2-1; D call uncertain. The CDR3 is 14 amino acids. Germline V gives CDR1 SGHAT, CDR2 FQNNGV. V dropped 4 bases and J dropped 0 bases, with 7 bases sitting between them. Here the CDR3 DNA reads TGTGCCAGCAGCTCCGCTCGCTCCTACAATGAGCAGTTCTTC. Protein product: CASSSARSYNEQFF.

This clonotype showed up many times. The gene calls are TRBV18 and TRBJ2-2; possible D gene TRBD1, 6 bases. This CDR3 is 17 amino acids long. Germline CDR1 and CDR2: KGHSH and LQKENI. Trimming left V 1 base short and J 6 bases short, with 18 bases between. CDR3 DNA: TGTGCCAGCTCACCACTTCAGCACAGGGAGATTTCCGGGGAGCTGTTTTTT. Amino acids: CASSPLQHREISGELFF. The full variable domain, rest sourced from reference TRBV18 and TRBJ2-2, is NAGVMQNPRHLVRRRGQEARLRCSPMKGHSHVYWYRQLPEEGLKFMVYLQKENIIDESGMPKERFSAEFPKEGPSILRIQQVVRGDSAAYFCASSPLQHREISGELFFGEGSRLTVL.

The chain combines TRBV29-1 with TRBJ2-1, with D possibly TRBD1 on 6 matching bases. V gave up 5 bases and J gave up 10 bases, with 15 bases separating them. Germline loops: CDR1 SQVTM, CDR2 ANQGSEA. This CDR3 is 12 amino acids long. The CDR3 spells CSVLQGIGEQFF. CDR3 DNA: TGCAGCGTTTTGCAGGGGATTGGGGAGCAGTTCTTC.

Ten or more counts support this clonotype. The chain employs TRBV6-6 and TRBJ1-2; 8 bases fit TRBD1. V was clipped by 2 bases and J by 1 base; unmatched bases: 3. CDR3 length: 15 amino acids. Germline CDR1 reads MNHNY; CDR2 reads SVGAGI (reference sequence). CDR3 region: CASSYLTGVNYGYTF. CDR3 nucleotides: TGTGCCAGCAGTTACCTGACAGGGGTTAACTATGGCTACACCTTC.

The table lists this clonotype with many counts. J is TRBJ2-1 and V is TRBV6-1; a weak D match, TRBD2 (6 bases). Germline-derived CDR1 and CDR2 are MNHNS and SASEGT. The CDR3 runs to 16 residues. With 0 bases removed from V and 7 bases from J, the gap between germline ends came to 16 bases. CDR3 bases: TGTGCCAGCAGTGAAGCGCAGTTGGTAGGAGGGAATGAGCAGTTCTTC. Protein sequence: CASSEAQLVGGNEQFF.

Ten or more counts support this clonotype. The chain is built from TRBV9 and TRBJ2-5, with D unclear. Germline V gene sequence: CDR1 SGDLS, CDR2 YYNGEE. The CDR3 sequence is 15 residues long. V shed 0 bases and J shed 5 bases, with 14 bases lying between them. The chain's CDR3 is CASSVAADPDETQYF. In DNA form, the CDR3 reads TGTGCCAGCAGCGTAGCTGCCGACCCGGACGAGACCCAGTACTTC.

This clonotype has a count of ten or more. The chain joins TRBV11-2 to TRBJ2-3, with D perhaps matching TRBD2 (6 bases). The CDR3 consists of 15 residues. Germline V gene lookup returns CDR1 SGHAT and CDR2 FQNNGV. V was trimmed by 2 bases and J by 0 bases, leaving 9 bases between them. The CDR3 nucleotides are TGTGCCAGCAGCTTATCGGGAGCTAGCACAGATACGCAGTATTTT. This sequence encodes CASSLSGASTDTQYF.

This clonotype was detected ten times or more. For the CDR3, the DNA is TGTGCCAGCAGCTTAGCGGGAGAAGCAAATGAGCAGTTCTTC. Amino acid sequence: CASSLAGEANEQFF. The V and J genes are TRBV11-3 and TRBJ2-1, with D possibly being TRBD2 (6 bases). V lost 1 base to trimming and J lost 7 bases, with 11 bases between them. The CDR3 is 14 amino acids. CDR1 is SGHNT and CDR2 is YENEEA in the germline V gene.

This sequence joins TRBV20-1 and TRBJ2-1; 9 bases fit TRBD2. J lost 3 bases, V lost 6 bases, and 6 bases had no gene match. The CDR3 sequence is 14 residues long. Germline CDR1 DFQATT, CDR2 SNEGSKA (reference sequence). CDR3 nucleotide sequence: TGCAGTGCCCCGGGACTAGCCCTCTACAATGAGCAGTTCTTC. Translated, it gives CSAPGLALYNEQFF.

About this clonotype itself: The CDR3 carries no conserved terminal phenylalanine or tryptophan, so it likely arises from a read error. The chain combines TRBV2 with TRBJ1-6; 9 bases map to TRBD1. The CDR3 sequence is 18 residues long. Germline CDR1 is SNHLY and CDR2 is FYNNEI. Germline trimming cut 6 bases from V and 8 bases from J; bases unmatched to any gene: 17. CDR3 coding DNA: TGTGCCAGCAGGGGGACAGGGAAGAAATGGGGTGAGGATTCACCCCTCCACCTT. Residues: CASRGTGKKWGEDSPLHL.

There are many counts of this clonotype. The V call is TRBV11-3, the J call TRBJ1-5, with no clear D. The V and J ends lost 3 bases and 2 bases respectively, with 14 bases between them. This CDR3 comprises 16 residues. Germline assignment: CDR1 SGHNT and CDR2 YENEEA. DNA for the CDR3: TGTGCCAGCAGCTTTTTTCGAGTTTTTTGCAATCAGCCCCAGCATTTT. Amino acid sequence: CASSFFRVFCNQPQHF.